The rows below give T cell receptor beta chains drawn from one sample of a study of T cells in Graves' hyperthyroidism and ophthalmopathy. Each CDR3 protein is one row after TCRdb ran MiXCR on the multiplex PCR reads. This table has 480,000 or so distinct CDR3 sequences, over 35% appearing once. Sequenced input: peripheral blood or thyroid tissue (not recorded which). These receptor sequences come from an adult woman with Graves' disease, either hyperthyroidism or ophthalmopathy (not recorded which). The CDR3 runs from the conserved cysteine through the conserved F or W. The D gene is left open where the match is weak. Clone size is shown for a subset of rows, as once, few, many or a class of expanded clone.

D gene: -; V gene: TRBV29-1; J gene: TRBJ2-5; clone size: -; CDR3 protein: CSVELGQGTRETQYF; CDR3 DNA: TGCAGCGTTGAATTAGGTCAGGGTACCCGAGAGACCCAGTACTTC
D gene: -; V gene: TRBV7-2; J gene: TRBJ1-1; clone size: many; CDR3 protein: CASSLGAGARNTEAFF; CDR3 DNA: TGTGCCAGCAGCTTAGGTGCAGGGGCTAGGAACACTGAAGCTTTCTTT
D gene: TRBD1; V gene: TRBV7-2; J gene: TRBJ1-5; clone size: -; CDR3 protein: CASRQGRRQPQHF; CDR3 DNA: TGTGCCAGCAGACAGGGGAGACGACAGCCCCAGCATTTT
D gene: -; V gene: TRBV20-1; J gene: TRBJ1-5; clone size: -; CDR3 protein: CSARDLTGSGQPQHF; CDR3 DNA: TGCAGTGCTAGAGATCTAACAGGGTCGGGCCAGCCTCAGCATTTT
D gene: TRBD1; V gene: TRBV20-1; J gene: TRBJ1-2; clone size: -; CDR3 protein: CSARDRQGYYGYTF; CDR3 DNA: TGCAGTGCTAGAGATCGACAGGGTTACTATGGCTACACCTTC
D gene: -; V gene: TRBV24-1; J gene: TRBJ1-1; clone size: -; CDR3 protein: CATNTTGNMNTEAFF; CDR3 DNA: TGTGCCACCAATACCACCGGGAACATGAACACTGAAGCTTTCTTT
D gene: TRBD2; V gene: TRBV7-2; J gene: TRBJ2-5; clone size: many; CDR3 protein: CASSLGAGLGETQYF; CDR3 DNA: TGTGCCAGCAGCTTAGGAGCGGGACTAGGGGAGACCCAGTACTTC
D gene: -; V gene: TRBV14; J gene: TRBJ1-1; clone size: many; CDR3 protein: CASSQLDRNTEAFF; CDR3 DNA: TGTGCCAGCAGCCAACTGGACAGAAACACTGAAGCTTTCTTT
D gene: -; V gene: TRBV25-1; J gene: TRBJ1-5; clone size: -; CDR3 protein: CASSELWVRQPQHF; CDR3 DNA: TGTGCCAGCAGTGAATTGTGGGTACGTCAGCCCCAGCATTTT
D gene: -; V gene: TRBV6-6; J gene: TRBJ1-6; clone size: many; CDR3 protein: CASTLLGRNSPLHF; CDR3 DNA: TGTGCCAGCACTCTCCTCGGACGGAATTCACCCCTCCACTTT
D gene: -; V gene: TRBV29-1; J gene: TRBJ1-2; clone size: few; CDR3 protein: CSVDPESYGYTF; CDR3 DNA: TGCAGCGTTGATCCGGAAAGCTATGGCTACACCTTC
D gene: TRBD1; V gene: TRBV13; J gene: TRBJ1-5; clone size: -; CDR3 protein: CASSSDRRNQPQHF; CDR3 DNA: TGTGCCAGCAGCTCGGACAGGCGCAATCAGCCCCAGCATTTT
D gene: -; V gene: TRBV7-9; J gene: TRBJ2-5; clone size: many; CDR3 protein: CASSFGQNQETQYF; CDR3 DNA: TGTGCCAGCAGCTTCGGCCAGAACCAAGAGACCCAGTACTTC
D gene: -; V gene: TRBV19; J gene: TRBJ1-5; clone size: many; CDR3 protein: CASSIDNRQPNQPQHF; CDR3 DNA: TGTGCCAGTAGTATAGATAACCGACAGCCCAATCAGCCCCAGCATTTT
D gene: -; V gene: TRBV20-1; J gene: TRBJ1-1; clone size: -; CDR3 protein: CSARGDTATEAFF; CDR3 DNA: TGCAGTGCTAGAGGGGATACCGCCACTGAAGCTTTCTTT
D gene: -; V gene: TRBV11-2; J gene: TRBJ1-1; clone size: many; CDR3 protein: CASSLSAGNTEAFF; CDR3 DNA: TGTGCCAGCAGCTTATCGGCAGGGAACACTGAAGCTTTCTTT
D gene: TRBD1; V gene: TRBV6-5; J gene: TRBJ1-1; clone size: many; CDR3 protein: CASSSGTGNTEAFF; CDR3 DNA: TGTGCCAGCAGTTCCGGGACAGGGAACACTGAAGCTTTCTTT
D gene: -; V gene: TRBV25-1; J gene: TRBJ1-1; clone size: once; CDR3 protein: CASSEDSSTEAFF; CDR3 DNA: TGTGCCAGCAGTGAGGACAGTTCCACTGAAGCTTTCTTT
D gene: TRBD1; V gene: TRBV29-1; J gene: TRBJ2-7; clone size: -; CDR3 protein: CSVGGHRDRNYEQYF; CDR3 DNA: TGCAGCGTTGGGGGCCACCGGGACAGGAACTACGAGCAGTACTTC
D gene: -; V gene: TRBV7-9; J gene: TRBJ1-1; clone size: -; CDR3 protein: CASSPRGAGRNTEAFF; CDR3 DNA: TGCGCCAGCAGCCCCCGAGGGGCTGGTCGGAACACTGAAGCTTTCTTT
D gene: -; V gene: TRBV20-1; J gene: TRBJ2-2; clone size: many; CDR3 protein: CSQGTNTGELFF; CDR3 DNA: TGCAGCCAGGGGACAAACACCGGGGAGCTGTTTTTT
D gene: TRBD1; V gene: TRBV10-3; J gene: TRBJ2-7; clone size: once; CDR3 protein: CAISRDREYYNEQYF; CDR3 DNA: TGTGCCATCAGTCGGGACAGGGAATACTACAATGAGCAGTACTTC
D gene: TRBD2; V gene: TRBV11-2; J gene: TRBJ2-3; clone size: many; CDR3 protein: CASSFSGGRVTDTQYF; CDR3 DNA: TGTGCCAGCAGCTTTTCGGGCGGGAGGGTGACAGATACGCAGTATTTT
D gene: TRBD2; V gene: TRBV7-3; J gene: TRBJ2-6; clone size: -; CDR3 protein: CASSLTGLTNTGANVLTF; CDR3 DNA: TGTGCCAGCAGCTTAACGGGACTAACGAACACCGGGGCCAACGTCCTGACTTTC
D gene: -; V gene: TRBV7-2; J gene: TRBJ2-7; clone size: many; CDR3 protein: CASSLLSGYEQYF; CDR3 DNA: TGTGCCAGCAGCTTACTTAGCGGCTACGAGCAGTACTTC
D gene: TRBD1; V gene: TRBV20-1; J gene: TRBJ2-2; clone size: many; CDR3 protein: CSAGDRATGELFF; CDR3 DNA: TGCAGTGCTGGGGACAGGGCTACCGGGGAGCTGTTTTTT
D gene: -; V gene: TRBV29-1; J gene: TRBJ1-3; clone size: once; CDR3 protein: CSASFQGNTIYF; CDR3 DNA: TGCAGCGCGAGTTTTCAAGGAAACACCATATATTTT
D gene: -; V gene: TRBV12-3/TRBV12-4; J gene: TRBJ1-5; clone size: -; CDR3 protein: CASSVGHGNQPQHF; CDR3 DNA: TGTGCCAGCAGTGTGGGCCATGGCAATCAGCCCCAGCATTTT
D gene: -; V gene: TRBV4-2; J gene: TRBJ2-7; clone size: -; CDR3 protein: CASSQGAPGQLFSGWNYEQYF; CDR3 DNA: TGTGCCAGCAGCCAAGGGGCTCCGGGACAGCTTTTTAGCGGGTGGAACTACGAGCAGTACTTC
D gene: -; V gene: TRBV5-1; J gene: TRBJ2-2; clone size: -; CDR3 protein: CASSLGLLFTGELFF; CDR3 DNA: TGCGCCAGCAGCTTGGGCCTACTCTTCACCGGGGAGCTGTTTTTT
D gene: -; V gene: TRBV15; J gene: TRBJ1-5; clone size: -; CDR3 protein: CATSRDLDRTQPQHF; CDR3 DNA: TGTGCCACCAGCAGAGATCTAGATAGGACTCAGCCCCAGCATTTT
D gene: -; V gene: TRBV11-3; J gene: TRBJ1-5; clone size: -; CDR3 protein: CASSSLNRDNQPQHF; CDR3 DNA: TGTGCCAGCAGCTCTCTTAACAGGGACAATCAGCCCCAGCATTTT
D gene: -; V gene: TRBV7-9; J gene: TRBJ1-1; clone size: -; CDR3 protein: CASSVGGAAQNTEAFF; CDR3 DNA: TGTGCCAGCAGCGTCGGAGGGGCCGCCCAGAACACTGAAGCTTTCTTT
D gene: -; V gene: TRBV15; J gene: TRBJ1-2; clone size: -; CDR3 protein: CATSSLVLGDYGYTF; CDR3 DNA: TGTGCCACCAGCAGCTTGGTTTTGGGCGACTATGGCTACACCTTC
D gene: -; V gene: TRBV6-5; J gene: TRBJ2-7; clone size: -; CDR3 protein: CAISYPSVEQYF; CDR3 DNA: TGTGCCATCAGTTACCCCAGTGTCGAGCAGTACTTC
D gene: TRBD1; V gene: TRBV20-1; J gene: TRBJ1-2; clone size: -; CDR3 protein: CSAGNTRGRADYGYTF; CDR3 DNA: TGCAGTGCTGGCAATACCAGGGGGCGCGCGGACTATGGCTACACCTTC
D gene: TRBD1; V gene: TRBV6-5; J gene: TRBJ2-1; clone size: -; CDR3 protein: CASTSGTDNEQFF; CDR3 DNA: TGTGCCAGTACTTCCGGGACAGACAATGAGCAGTTCTTC
D gene: -; V gene: TRBV7-3; J gene: TRBJ1-2; clone size: -; CDR3 protein: CASSEGPGYGYTF; CDR3 DNA: TGTGCCAGCAGCGAGGGCCCTGGGTATGGCTACACCTTC
D gene: TRBD2; V gene: TRBV2; J gene: TRBJ2-5; clone size: -; CDR3 protein: CASSPRASGVEETQYF; CDR3 DNA: TGTGCCAGCAGCCCCCGGGCTAGCGGGGTGGAGGAGACCCAGTACTTC
D gene: TRBD2; V gene: TRBV6-2/TRBV6-3; J gene: TRBJ2-7; clone size: -; CDR3 protein: CASSYAGEVDEQYF; CDR3 DNA: TGTGCCAGCAGTTACGCGGGAGAGGTCGACGAGCAGTACTTC
D gene: -; V gene: TRBV19; J gene: TRBJ2-5; clone size: few; CDR3 protein: CASSKKSGLVKETQYF; CDR3 DNA: TGTGCCAGTAGTAAGAAATCGGGACTTGTTAAAGAGACCCAGTACTTC
D gene: -; V gene: TRBV20-1; J gene: TRBJ1-1; clone size: many; CDR3 protein: CSARDDGGYNRGRMNTEAFF; CDR3 DNA: TGCAGTGCTAGAGATGATGGGGGGTATAACCGGGGACGGATGAACACTGAAGCTTTCTTT
D gene: -; V gene: TRBV12-3/TRBV12-4; J gene: TRBJ1-2; clone size: -; CDR3 protein: CASSPTLGAYGYTF; CDR3 DNA: TGTGCCAGCAGTCCGACCCTCGGGGCCTATGGCTACACCTTC
D gene: -; V gene: TRBV5-1; J gene: TRBJ2-2; clone size: -; CDR3 protein: CASSLAGVTGELFF; CDR3 DNA: TGCGCCAGCAGCTTGGCGGGAGTCACCGGGGAGCTGTTTTTT
D gene: TRBD1; V gene: TRBV2; J gene: TRBJ2-5; clone size: few; CDR3 protein: CASNQRTGGETQYF; CDR3 DNA: TGTGCCAGCAACCAGAGAACAGGGGGGGAGACCCAGTACTTC
D gene: -; V gene: TRBV29-1; J gene: TRBJ2-5; clone size: few; CDR3 protein: CSVVLRETQYF; CDR3 DNA: TGCAGCGTTGTACTCCGAGAGACCCAGTACTTC
D gene: TRBD2; V gene: TRBV29-1; J gene: TRBJ2-5; clone size: -; CDR3 protein: CSVETGSGSAGQGTQYF; CDR3 DNA: TGCAGCGTTGAAACGGGAAGCGGGAGTGCGGGCCAGGGGACCCAGTACTTC
D gene: -; V gene: TRBV12-3/TRBV12-4; J gene: TRBJ2-5; clone size: -; CDR3 protein: CASREQQGAETQYF; CDR3 DNA: TGTGCCAGCAGAGAACAACAGGGAGCAGAGACCCAGTACTTC
D gene: -; V gene: TRBV24-1; J gene: TRBJ1-3; clone size: many; CDR3 protein: CATSDNSGNTIYF; CDR3 DNA: TGTGCCACCAGTGACAACTCTGGAAACACCATATATTTT